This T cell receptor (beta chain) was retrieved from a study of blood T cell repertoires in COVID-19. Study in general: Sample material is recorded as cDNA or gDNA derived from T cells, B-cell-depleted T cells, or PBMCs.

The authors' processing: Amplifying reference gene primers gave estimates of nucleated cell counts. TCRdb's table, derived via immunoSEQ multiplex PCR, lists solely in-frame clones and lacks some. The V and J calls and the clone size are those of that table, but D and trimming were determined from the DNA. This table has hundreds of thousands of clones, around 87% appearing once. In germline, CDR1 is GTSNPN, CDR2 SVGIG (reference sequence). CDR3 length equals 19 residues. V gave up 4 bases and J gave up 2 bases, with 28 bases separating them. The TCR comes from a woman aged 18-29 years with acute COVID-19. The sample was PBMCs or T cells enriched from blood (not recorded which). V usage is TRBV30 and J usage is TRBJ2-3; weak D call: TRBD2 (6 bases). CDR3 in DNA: TGTGCCTGGATTCCAGGGCCCCACCGGGACTCCCCAAACACAGATACGCAGTATTTT. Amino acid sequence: CAWIPGPHRDSPNTDTQYF. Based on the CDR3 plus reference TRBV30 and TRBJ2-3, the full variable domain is SQTIHQWPATLVQPVGSPLSLECTVEGTSNPNLYWYRQAAGRGLQLLFYSVGIGQISSEVPQNLSASRPQDRQFILSSKKLLLSDSGFYLCAWIPGPHRDSPNTDTQYFGPGTRLTVL.